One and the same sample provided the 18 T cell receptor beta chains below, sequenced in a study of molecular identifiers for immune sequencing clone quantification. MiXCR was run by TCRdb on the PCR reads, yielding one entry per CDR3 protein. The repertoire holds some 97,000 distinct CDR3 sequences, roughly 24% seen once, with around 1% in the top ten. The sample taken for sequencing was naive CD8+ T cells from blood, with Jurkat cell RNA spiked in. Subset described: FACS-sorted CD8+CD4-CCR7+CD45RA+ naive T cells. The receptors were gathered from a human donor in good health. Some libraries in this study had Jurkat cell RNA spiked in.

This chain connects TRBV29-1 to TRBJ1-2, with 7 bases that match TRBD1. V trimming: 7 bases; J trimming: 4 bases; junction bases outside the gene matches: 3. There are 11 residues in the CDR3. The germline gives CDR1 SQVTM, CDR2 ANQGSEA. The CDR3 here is CSARDSYGYTF. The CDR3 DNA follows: TGCAGCGCACGGGACAGCTATGGCTACACCTTC.

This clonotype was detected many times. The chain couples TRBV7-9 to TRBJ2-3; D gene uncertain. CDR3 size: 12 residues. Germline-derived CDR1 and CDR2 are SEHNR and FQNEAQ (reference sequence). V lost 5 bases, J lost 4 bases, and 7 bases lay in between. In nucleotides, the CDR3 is TGTGCCAGCAGCGTAAGACCAGATACGCAGTATTTT. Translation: CASSVRPDTQYF.

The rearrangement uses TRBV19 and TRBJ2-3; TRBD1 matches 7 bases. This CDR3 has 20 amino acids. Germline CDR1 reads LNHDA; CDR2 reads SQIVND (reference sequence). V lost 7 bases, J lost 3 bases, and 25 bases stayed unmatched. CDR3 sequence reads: CASTGFDRARVGNHTDTQYF. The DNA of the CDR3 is TGTGCCAGTACCGGCTTCGACAGGGCCCGTGTCGGGAATCATACAGATACGCAGTATTTT.

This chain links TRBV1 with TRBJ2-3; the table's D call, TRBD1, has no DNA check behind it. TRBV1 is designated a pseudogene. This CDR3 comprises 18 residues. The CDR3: CTSSQQPRGRGATDTQYF. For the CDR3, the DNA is TGCACCAGCAGCCAACAACCACGGGGCAGGGGTGCCACAGATACGCAGTATTTT.

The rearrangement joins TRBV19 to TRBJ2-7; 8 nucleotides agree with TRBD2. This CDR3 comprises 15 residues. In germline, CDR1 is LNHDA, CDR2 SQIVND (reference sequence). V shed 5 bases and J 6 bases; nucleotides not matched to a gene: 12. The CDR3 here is CASSPWTGGGFEQYF. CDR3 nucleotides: TGTGCCAGTAGTCCATGGACTGGCGGGGGGTTCGAGCAGTACTTC.

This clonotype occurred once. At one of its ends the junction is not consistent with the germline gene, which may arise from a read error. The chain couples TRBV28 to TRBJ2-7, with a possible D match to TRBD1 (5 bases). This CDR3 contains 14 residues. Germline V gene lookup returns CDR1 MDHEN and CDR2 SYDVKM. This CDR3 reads CAGSHRTSSYEQYF. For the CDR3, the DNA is TGTGCCGGCAGTCACAGGACGTCGTCCTACGAGCAGTACTTC. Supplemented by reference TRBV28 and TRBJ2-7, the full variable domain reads DVKVTQSSRYLVKRTGEKVFLECVQDMDHENMFWYRQDPGLGLRLIYFSYDVKMKEKGDIPEGYSVSREKKERFSLILESASTNQTSMYLCAGSHRTSSYEQYFGPGTRLTVT.

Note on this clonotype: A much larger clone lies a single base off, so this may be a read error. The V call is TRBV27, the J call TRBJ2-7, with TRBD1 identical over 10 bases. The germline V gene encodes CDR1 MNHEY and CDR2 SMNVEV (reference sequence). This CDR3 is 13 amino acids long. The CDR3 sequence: CVSSGTGVYEQYF. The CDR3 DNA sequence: TGTGTCAGTTCCGGGACAGGGGTCTACGAGCAGTACTTC.

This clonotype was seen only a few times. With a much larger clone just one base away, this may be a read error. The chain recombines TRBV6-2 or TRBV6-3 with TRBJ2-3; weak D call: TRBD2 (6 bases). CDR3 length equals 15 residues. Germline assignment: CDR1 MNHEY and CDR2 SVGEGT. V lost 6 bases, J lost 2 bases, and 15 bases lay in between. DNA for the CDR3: TGTGCCAGCAGCTACGGGGAGGTCCTCACAGATACGCAGTATTTT. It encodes CASSYGEVLTDTQYF.

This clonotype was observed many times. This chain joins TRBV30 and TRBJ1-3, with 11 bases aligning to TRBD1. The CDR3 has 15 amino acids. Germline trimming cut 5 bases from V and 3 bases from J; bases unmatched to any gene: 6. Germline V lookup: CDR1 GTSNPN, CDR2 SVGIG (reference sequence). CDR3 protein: CAWVGQGADGNTIYF. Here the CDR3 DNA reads TGTGCCTGGGTCGGACAGGGGGCTGATGGAAACACCATATATTTT.

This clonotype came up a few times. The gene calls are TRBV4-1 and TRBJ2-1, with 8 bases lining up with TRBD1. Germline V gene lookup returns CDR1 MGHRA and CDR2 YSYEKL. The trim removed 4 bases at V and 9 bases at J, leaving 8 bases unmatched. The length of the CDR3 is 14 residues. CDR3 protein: CASSPPGQGGEQFF. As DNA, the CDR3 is TGCGCCAGCAGCCCCCCCGGACAGGGCGGTGAGCAGTTCTTC.

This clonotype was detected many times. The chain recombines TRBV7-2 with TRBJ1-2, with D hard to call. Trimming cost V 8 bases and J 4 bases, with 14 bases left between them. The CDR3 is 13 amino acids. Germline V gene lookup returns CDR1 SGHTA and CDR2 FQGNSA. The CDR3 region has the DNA TGTGCCAGCCCAACGGGAATTAGCTATGGCTACACCTTC. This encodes CASPTGISYGYTF.

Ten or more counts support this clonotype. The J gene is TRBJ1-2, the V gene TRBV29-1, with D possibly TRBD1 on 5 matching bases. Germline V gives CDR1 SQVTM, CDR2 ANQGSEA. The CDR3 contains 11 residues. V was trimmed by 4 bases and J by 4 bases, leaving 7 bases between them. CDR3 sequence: CSVATVYGYTF. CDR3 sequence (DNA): TGCAGCGTTGCGACAGTCTATGGCTACACCTTC.

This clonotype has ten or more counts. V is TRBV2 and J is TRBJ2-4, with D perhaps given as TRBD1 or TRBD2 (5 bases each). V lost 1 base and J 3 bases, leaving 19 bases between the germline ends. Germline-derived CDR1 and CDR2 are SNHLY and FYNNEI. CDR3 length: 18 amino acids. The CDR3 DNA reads TGTGCCAGCAGTGAAGGGTTTTTGTCAACTAGGGGCAAAAACATTCAGTACTTC. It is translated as CASSEGFLSTRGKNIQYF.

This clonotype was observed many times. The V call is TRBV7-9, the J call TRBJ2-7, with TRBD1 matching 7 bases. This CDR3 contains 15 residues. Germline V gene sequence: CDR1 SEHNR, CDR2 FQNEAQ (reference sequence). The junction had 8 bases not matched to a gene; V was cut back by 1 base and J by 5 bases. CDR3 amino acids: CASSLGGGLPDEQYF. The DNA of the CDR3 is TGTGCCAGCAGCTTAGGAGGGGGCCTGCCCGACGAGCAGTACTTC.

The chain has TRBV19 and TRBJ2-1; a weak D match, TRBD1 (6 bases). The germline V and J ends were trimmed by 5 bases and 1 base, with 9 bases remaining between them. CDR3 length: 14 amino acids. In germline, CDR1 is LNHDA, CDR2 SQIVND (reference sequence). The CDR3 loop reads CASSAGESYNEQFF. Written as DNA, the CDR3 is TGTGCCAGTAGTGCAGGGGAGTCCTACAATGAGCAGTTCTTC.

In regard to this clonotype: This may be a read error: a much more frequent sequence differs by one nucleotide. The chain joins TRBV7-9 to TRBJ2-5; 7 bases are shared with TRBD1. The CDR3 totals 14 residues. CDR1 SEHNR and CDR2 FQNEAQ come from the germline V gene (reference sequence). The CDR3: CASSFKGGKETQCF. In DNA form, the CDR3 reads TGTGCCAGCAGCTTCAAAGGGGGCAAAGAGACCCAGTGCTTC.

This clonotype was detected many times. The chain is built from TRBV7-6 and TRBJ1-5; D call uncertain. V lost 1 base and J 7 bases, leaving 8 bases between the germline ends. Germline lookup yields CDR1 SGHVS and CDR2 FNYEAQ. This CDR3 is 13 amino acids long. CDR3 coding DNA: TGTGCCAGCAGCTTAGGGGAGGGACAGCCCCAGCATTTT. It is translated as CASSLGEGQPQHF. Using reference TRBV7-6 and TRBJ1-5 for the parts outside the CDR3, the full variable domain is GAGVSQSPRYKVTKRGQDVALRCDPISGHVSLYWYRQALGQGPEFLTYFNYEAQQDKSGLPNDRFSAERPEGSISTLTIQRTEQRDSAMYRCASSLGEGQPQHFGDGTRLSIL.

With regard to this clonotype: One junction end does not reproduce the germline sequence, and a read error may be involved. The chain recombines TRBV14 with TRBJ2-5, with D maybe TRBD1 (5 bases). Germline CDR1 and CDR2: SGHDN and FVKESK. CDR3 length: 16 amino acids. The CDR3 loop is CVSSQDRRQLQETQYF. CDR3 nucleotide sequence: TGTGTCAGCAGCCAAGATAGGAGACAGCTCCAAGAGACCCAGTACTTC.